The 8 T cell receptor beta chains in this list originate from one sample, sequenced in a study of blood T cell repertoires in COVID-19. Profiled with immunoSEQ multiplex PCR; TCRdb holds only in-frame clones, not every one. The sample lists 250,000 or so clones, 85% to 90% occurring once. The sample taken for sequencing was PBMCs or T cells enriched from blood (not recorded which). The receptor source for this set is a woman aged 25 to 45 with acute COVID-19.

This chain joins TRBV7-9 and TRBJ2-1, with TRBD2 as a possible D gene (6 bases). CDR1 and CDR2 (germline): SEHNR, FQNEAQ (reference sequence). Trimming cost V 1 base and J 8 bases, with 18 bases left between them. The CDR3 extends over 16 amino acids. CDR3 region: CASSLEGYGSIDEQFF. DNA for the CDR3: TGTGCCAGCAGCTTAGAAGGATACGGGAGTATCGATGAGCAGTTCTTC.

This chain connects TRBV18 to TRBJ2-7; the D gene is possibly TRBD2 (5 bases). Germline V lookup: CDR1 KGHSH, CDR2 LQKENI. The CDR3 has 13 residues. The V end lost 5 bases, the J end lost 1 base, and 9 bases lay between the germline ends. In DNA, the CDR3 is TGTGCCAGCTCATCCCGGGAATCCTACGAGCAGTACTTC. Its translation: CASSSRESYEQYF.

This sequence joins TRBV19 and TRBJ2-3; 9 positions match TRBD2. V was clipped by 8 bases and J by 6 bases; unmatched bases: 12. The CDR3 has 15 amino acids. Germline V gene lookup returns CDR1 LNHDA and CDR2 SQIVND (reference sequence). This CDR3 is CASRDLAGQLDTQYF. Here the CDR3 DNA reads TGTGCCAGTCGGGACCTAGCGGGACAACTTGATACGCAGTATTTT.

V and J are TRBV7-9 and TRBJ1-2, with 9 positions matching TRBD1. This CDR3 has 16 residues. The junction had 13 bases not matched to a gene; V was cut back by 4 bases and J by 7 bases. Germline CDR1 reads SEHNR; CDR2 reads FQNEAQ (reference sequence). CDR3 in DNA: TGTGCCAGCAGCTCTAACCAACCGGGACAGGGACTTGGCTACACCTTC. It yields the protein CASSSNQPGQGLGYTF.

The rearrangement uses TRBV2 and TRBJ2-7, with a weak D call TRBD1 (5 bases). This CDR3 is 13 amino acids long. Looked up from germline, CDR1 is SNHLY and CDR2 is FYNNEI. The V end was cut by 4 bases, the J end by 2 bases, with 9 bases between. DNA for the CDR3: TGTGCCAGCAGTGGAGACAGAGCCTACGAGCAGTACTTC. It yields the protein CASSGDRAYEQYF.

The chain uses TRBV18 and TRBJ2-7; perhaps TRBD2 as D (6 bases). Germline CDR1 KGHSH, CDR2 LQKENI. The CDR3 runs 16 residues. V dropped 0 bases and J dropped 3 bases, with 15 bases sitting between them. The CDR3 DNA reads as TGTGCCAGCTCACCACCAAGCTTGGGGGGAGGCTACGAGCAGTACTTC. Encoded protein: CASSPPSLGGGYEQYF.

The V call is TRBV18, the J call TRBJ2-7, with a weak D call TRBD1 (6 bases). Trimming pared 0 bases from V and 1 base from J, leaving 10 bases between. The CDR3 is 15 residues long. The V gene's germline CDR1 is KGHSH and CDR2 LQKENI. The CDR3 DNA follows: TGTGCCAGCTCACCACCCACAGGGCTATCCTACGAGCAGTACTTC. Translated: CASSPPTGLSYEQYF.

This CDR3 reads CSARSGTGGTDTQYF. CDR3 coding DNA: TGCAGCGCCCGGTCGGGGACAGGGGGCACAGATACGCAGTATTTT. The V and J genes are TRBV29-1 and TRBJ2-3; 10 bases match TRBD1. The CDR3 extends over 15 amino acids. The germline gives CDR1 SQVTM, CDR2 ANQGSEA. The J segment lost 1 base and the V segment lost 7 bases, leaving 8 bases of the junction unmatched.